These T cell receptor beta chains were read from a single sample in a study of OX40 agonist ivuxolimab in advanced cancers. Some clones are missing from TCRdb's copy, which holds only in-frame ones; the method was immunoSEQ multiplex PCR. Of approximately 3,000 clones listed, roughly 90% were seen once; the top ten hold around 2%. The sample here was CD4+ or CD8+ T cells sorted from blood, taken in a trial of the OX40 agonist ivuxolimab. Receptors originate from an adult with an advanced solid tumor such as melanoma, head and neck, liver or kidney cancer. The CDR3 runs from the conserved cysteine through the conserved F or W. Each record gives: J gene, clone size, V gene, D gene, CDR3 DNA, CDR3 protein. D genes are given only for firm matches. Where a row states a size, it is once, few, many or the class of an expanded clone; other rows omit it.

j_gene: TRBJ2-2
abundance: -
v_gene: TRBV10-1
d_gene: -
CDR3nt: TGCGCCAGCAGTGAGTTGGCAGAGACGAACACCGGGGAGCTGTTTTTT
CDR3aa: CASSELAETNTGELFF

j_gene: TRBJ2-1
abundance: -
v_gene: TRBV7-9
d_gene: TRBD2
CDR3nt: TGTGCCAGCAGCTCGGGACTAGCGGGGTTATTCGGGAATGAGCAGTTCTTC
CDR3aa: CASSSGLAGLFGNEQFF

j_gene: TRBJ2-2
abundance: -
v_gene: TRBV5-1
d_gene: TRBD1
CDR3nt: TGCGCCAGCAGCGGACAGACAGGGGGCGCGGCAATCGGGGAGCTGTTTTTT
CDR3aa: CASSGQTGGAAIGELFF

j_gene: TRBJ2-3
abundance: -
v_gene: TRBV7-3
d_gene: -
CDR3nt: TGTGCCAGCGGGCAGGATAGAGATACGCAGTATTTT
CDR3aa: CASGQDRDTQYF

j_gene: TRBJ2-1
abundance: -
v_gene: TRBV19
d_gene: TRBD1
CDR3nt: TGTGCCACCAGGCGGACAGGGTACGATGAGCAGTTCTTC
CDR3aa: CATRRTGYDEQFF

j_gene: TRBJ2-1
abundance: -
v_gene: TRBV9
d_gene: TRBD2
CDR3nt: TGTGCCAGCAGCGTCAGGGCTAGCGGGGTTAATGAGCAGTTCTTC
CDR3aa: CASSVRASGVNEQFF

j_gene: TRBJ1-2
abundance: -
v_gene: TRBV6-1
d_gene: -
CDR3nt: TGTGCCAGCGCTCCCACTAACTATGGCTACACCTTC
CDR3aa: CASAPTNYGYTF

j_gene: TRBJ2-1
abundance: -
v_gene: TRBV7-8
d_gene: TRBD2
CDR3nt: TGTGCCAGCAGTCGGGCGTTAGCGGGGGCGAACAATGAGCAGTTCTTC
CDR3aa: CASSRALAGANNEQFF

j_gene: TRBJ1-6
abundance: -
v_gene: TRBV25-1
d_gene: -
CDR3nt: TGTGCCAGCAGTGAATCCCTAGCTATTTCACCCCTCCACTTT
CDR3aa: CASSESLAISPLHF

j_gene: TRBJ2-2
abundance: -
v_gene: TRBV29-1
d_gene: -
CDR3nt: TGCAGCGTTGAAAGCCGAGGCACCGGGGAGCTGTTTTTT
CDR3aa: CSVESRGTGELFF

j_gene: TRBJ1-3
abundance: -
v_gene: TRBV9
d_gene: -
CDR3nt: TGTGCCAGCAGCGTAGGATTGGCTTCTGGAAACACCATATATTTT
CDR3aa: CASSVGLASGNTIYF

j_gene: TRBJ1-2
abundance: -
v_gene: TRBV11-2
d_gene: -
CDR3nt: TGTGCCAGCAGCTTAGCAGGGGTAAACTATGGCTACACCTTC
CDR3aa: CASSLAGVNYGYTF

j_gene: TRBJ1-1
abundance: -
v_gene: TRBV5-6
d_gene: TRBD1
CDR3nt: TGTGCCAGCAGCAGACCACAGGGGGCGCGCACTGAAGCTTTCTTT
CDR3aa: CASSRPQGARTEAFF

j_gene: TRBJ1-2
abundance: -
v_gene: TRBV7-9
d_gene: -
CDR3nt: TGTGCCAGCAGCTACAGAGACTATGGCTACACCTTC
CDR3aa: CASSYRDYGYTF

j_gene: TRBJ2-6
abundance: -
v_gene: TRBV2
d_gene: -
CDR3nt: TGTGCCAGCAGTGCCGAGGGTACTGCCTCTGGGGCCAACGTCCTGACTTTC
CDR3aa: CASSAEGTASGANVLTF

j_gene: TRBJ2-5
abundance: -
v_gene: TRBV7-9
d_gene: -
CDR3nt: TGTGCCAGCAGCCTCCTGGGGGGCCAAGAGACCCAGTACTTC
CDR3aa: CASSLLGGQETQYF

j_gene: TRBJ2-1
abundance: -
v_gene: TRBV28
d_gene: -
CDR3nt: TGTGCCAGCGGGGGGTACTCCTACAATGAGCAGTTCTTC
CDR3aa: CASGGYSYNEQFF

j_gene: TRBJ1-6
abundance: -
v_gene: TRBV5-4
d_gene: -
CDR3nt: TGTGCCAGCAGCTTGTACCAACAGGGTTCACCCCTCCACTTT
CDR3aa: CASSLYQQGSPLHF

j_gene: TRBJ2-7
abundance: -
v_gene: TRBV4-1
d_gene: TRBD2
CDR3nt: TGCGCCAGCAGCCAAGGGACTAGAGGGTCGGAGCAGTACTTC
CDR3aa: CASSQGTRGSEQYF

j_gene: TRBJ1-5
abundance: -
v_gene: TRBV6-1
d_gene: -
CDR3nt: TGTGCCAGCAGTGAAATCGGGGGCGGGGGGCCCCAGCATTTT
CDR3aa: CASSEIGGGGPQHF

j_gene: TRBJ2-3
abundance: -
v_gene: TRBV11-3
d_gene: -
CDR3nt: TGTGCCAGCAGCTTAGATCATGGGGTTGGCACAGATACGCAGTATTTT
CDR3aa: CASSLDHGVGTDTQYF

j_gene: TRBJ1-2
abundance: once
v_gene: TRBV5-4
d_gene: -
CDR3nt: TGTGCCAGCAGCTTGGTGACAGGCTATGGCTACACCTTC
CDR3aa: CASSLVTGYGYTF

j_gene: TRBJ2-2
abundance: -
v_gene: TRBV19
d_gene: -
CDR3nt: TGTGCCAGTAGTCGGCAGGGAGGTTGGAACACCGGGGAGCTGTTTTTT
CDR3aa: CASSRQGGWNTGELFF

j_gene: TRBJ1-3
abundance: -
v_gene: TRBV6-1
d_gene: -
CDR3nt: TGTGCCAGCAGTAAAGGGAGCTCTGGAAACACCATATATTTT
CDR3aa: CASSKGSSGNTIYF

j_gene: TRBJ2-7
abundance: -
v_gene: TRBV7-2
d_gene: -
CDR3nt: TGTGCCAGCAGCTTTGAGCAGTACTTC
CDR3aa: CASSFEQYF

j_gene: TRBJ2-7
abundance: -
v_gene: TRBV6-6
d_gene: -
CDR3nt: TGTGCCAGCAGCGGTACCTACGAGCAGTACTTC
CDR3aa: CASSGTYEQYF

j_gene: TRBJ2-7
abundance: -
v_gene: TRBV7-8
d_gene: -
CDR3nt: TGTGCCAGCAGCCTAACCGGGCCCGACCCGCTCGAGCAGTACTTC
CDR3aa: CASSLTGPDPLEQYF

j_gene: TRBJ2-7
abundance: -
v_gene: TRBV7-2
d_gene: -
CDR3nt: TGTGCCAGCAGCCAGAGGGGCCAGCAGTACTTC
CDR3aa: CASSQRGQQYF

j_gene: TRBJ2-7
abundance: -
v_gene: TRBV11-2
d_gene: -
CDR3nt: TGTGCCAGCAGCTTAGATCGGGGGAGACAATCTGGCTACGAGCAGTACTTC
CDR3aa: CASSLDRGRQSGYEQYF

j_gene: TRBJ2-3
abundance: -
v_gene: TRBV10-1
d_gene: TRBD2
CDR3nt: TGCGCCAGCAGTGAGGCGACTAGCGGGTTGCAGTATTTT
CDR3aa: CASSEATSGLQYF

j_gene: TRBJ2-7
abundance: -
v_gene: TRBV5-1
d_gene: TRBD2
CDR3nt: TGCGCCAGCAGCCGGTCGACTAGCGGGCCCTACGAGCAGTACTTC
CDR3aa: CASSRSTSGPYEQYF

j_gene: TRBJ2-7
abundance: -
v_gene: TRBV4-1
d_gene: -
CDR3nt: TGCGCCAGCAGCCAGAGCCCCGCAGCGACCATTTACGAGCAGTACTTC
CDR3aa: CASSQSPAATIYEQYF